A single sample gave rise to the 10 T cell receptor beta chains below, sequenced in a study of blood T cell repertoires in COVID-19. The data were produced by immunoSEQ multiplex PCR, yet TCRdb's version contains in-frame clones alone and is incomplete. The sample lists some 150,000 clones, roughly 84% occurring once. Input material: peripheral blood. The source is a human donor with acute or convalescent COVID-19. The donor label of this sample is uncertain.

In DNA, the CDR3 is TGTGCCACCAGTGGGCCTGGAAACACCATATATTTT. It translates to CATSGPGNTIYF. The chain carries TRBV24-1 and TRBJ1-3; D remains ambiguous. The CDR3 consists of 12 residues. Germline V gene lookup returns CDR1 KGHDR and CDR2 SFDVKD. Trimming cost V 5 bases and J 2 bases, with 3 bases left between them.

The CDR3 reads CASSYTATMNTGELFF. For the CDR3, the DNA is TGCGCCAGCAGCTATACAGCAACGATGAACACCGGGGAGCTGTTTTTT. The chain joins TRBV5-1 to TRBJ2-2, with D unclear. The CDR3 has 16 residues. CDR1 and CDR2 from the germline V gene are SGHRS and YFSETQ. V was clipped by 3 bases and J by 1 base, with 13 bases between them.

This clone was detected only once. V gene TRBV7-9 combines with J gene TRBJ1-4; D may be TRBD1 (6 bases). Germline V gene sequence: CDR1 SEHNR, CDR2 FQNEAQ (reference sequence). This CDR3 contains 14 residues. V was shortened by 6 bases and J by 8 bases, with 16 bases between the two germline ends. Here the CDR3 reads CASSLQGRNEKLFF. The CDR3 nucleotides are TGTGCCAGCAGTCTACAGGGTAGGAACGAAAAACTGTTTTTT. The whole variable domain, filled in from reference TRBV7-9 and TRBJ1-4, reads DTGVSQNPRHKITKRGQNVTFRCDPISEHNRLYWYRQTLGQGPEFLTYFQNEAQLEKSRLLSDRFSAERPKGSFSTLEIQRTEQGDSAMYLCASSLQGRNEKLFFGSGTQLSVL.

This chain connects TRBV18 to TRBJ1-2; the D gene is possibly TRBD1 (5 bases). The CDR3 is 14 residues long. The V gene's germline CDR1 is KGHSH and CDR2 LQKENI. Trimming removed 0 bases from V and 4 bases from J, with 9 bases in between. The CDR3 nucleotides read TGTGCCAGCTCACCACCAGGGAGGGGCTATGGCTACACCTTC. The encoded protein is CASSPPGRGYGYTF.

The gene calls are TRBV11-3 and TRBJ2-1, with TRBD1 matching 7 bases. This CDR3 spans 12 amino acids. Trimming removed 4 bases from V and 10 bases from J; junction bases left unmatched: 4. CDR1 SGHNT and CDR2 YENEEA come from the germline V gene. The CDR3 region is CASSSWTGEQFF. Written as DNA, the CDR3 is TGTGCCAGCAGCTCTTGGACAGGCGAGCAGTTCTTC.

V is TRBV5-1 and J is TRBJ2-3, with D perhaps TRBD2 (6 bases). Germline-derived CDR1 and CDR2 are SGHRS and YFSETQ. V lost 4 bases and J lost 0, with 15 bases in between. The CDR3 length is 16 residues. Here the CDR3 DNA reads TGCGCCAGCAGCAGGTCAGCGGGCGCTAGCACAGATACGCAGTATTTT. It yields the protein CASSRSAGASTDTQYF.

This chain links TRBV7-9 with TRBJ2-2; D call uncertain. Deletions cut 1 base from V and 5 bases from J, with 5 bases between. CDR1 and CDR2 from the germline V gene are SEHNR and FQNEAQ (reference sequence). The CDR3 covers 13 residues. This chain's CDR3 is CASSLERTGELFF. CDR3 DNA: TGTGCCAGCAGCTTAGAACGGACCGGGGAGCTGTTTTTT.

Only a few counts were recorded for this clone. The gene calls are TRBV3-1 (or the pseudogene TRBV3-2) and TRBJ1-2; 10 bases match TRBD1. Germline V gene lookup returns CDR1 LGHDT and CDR2 YNNKEL (reference sequence). V shed 2 bases and J 9 bases; nucleotides not matched to a gene: 6. There are 14 residues in the CDR3. CDR3 DNA: TGTGCCAGCAGCCAAAGGGACAGGGGCTTGAGCTACACCTTC. Its protein product is CASSQRDRGLSYTF.

This clone was counted only a few times. The V gene is TRBV2, the J gene TRBJ2-7; 9 bases line up with TRBD2. The CDR3 contains 15 residues. Germline V gene sequence: CDR1 SNHLY, CDR2 FYNNEI. V was pared by 5 bases and J by 0 bases, with 5 bases of the junction left unmatched. The CDR3 DNA sequence: TGTGCCAGCAGTTCCGGGACTAGCCTCTCCTACGAGCAGTACTTC. Residues: CASSSGTSLSYEQYF.

CDR3 DNA: TGTGCCAGCAGACAAGGGGGCGGCCGAACCCAGCAGTACGTC. Its translation is CASRQGGGRTQQYV. The rearrangement links TRBV6-5 to TRBJ2-7; 7 bases match TRBD1. The germline V gene has CDR1 MNHEY and CDR2 SVGAGI. This CDR3 is 14 amino acids long. J lost 8 bases, V lost 6 bases, and 13 bases had no gene match.